This T cell receptor (beta chain) was sequenced for a study of blood T cell repertoires in COVID-19. Sequencing was performed with immunoSEQ multiplex PCR; in TCRdb, only in-frame clones are kept and a portion is missing. The sample has approximately 500,000 clones, 85% to 90% seen once. V was pared by 7 bases and J by 2 bases, with 14 bases between. The CDR3 runs to 15 residues. Germline lookup yields CDR1 SNHLY and CDR2 FYNNEI. The sequenced sample consisted of peripheral blood. The chain carries TRBV2 and TRBJ1-4, with D uncertain. This sequence originates from a woman aged 45-65 years with COVID-19, enrolled during active disease. CDR3 region: CASKEFGGTNEKLFF. In DNA, the CDR3 is TGTGCCAGCAAGGAATTCGGAGGGACTAATGAAAAACTGTTTTTT.